This is a list of T cell receptor beta chains from one sample in a study of human T cells and chemical hapten exposure. TCRdb passed the RACE reads through MiXCR, listing each CDR3 protein once. Of about 120,000 distinct CDR3 sequences detected, around 13% appear once; the ten largest clones hold over 0.85%. Sequenced material: whole blood, taken in connection with sensitization to the hapten diphenylcyclopropenone (DPC). These TCRs come from a man aged 18 to 30 with alopecia areata. Some clones in this sample may be carry-over from other donors' samples. CDR3s include the opening cysteine and the closing phenylalanine or tryptophan. A D gene is named only where the DNA matches it firmly. Clone size is stated in some rows and not others, as once, few, many or a class when expanded.

abundance	v_gene	j_gene	d_gene	CDR3nt	CDR3aa
few	TRBV4-3	TRBJ2-7	NA	TGCGCCAGCAGCCAAGAGTTGGGACCGGGCTACGAGCAGTACTTC	CASSQELGPGYEQYF
few	TRBV11-2	TRBJ1-6	NA	TGTGCCAGCAGCCCCCGAAGGGTCAGCTATAATTCACCCCTCCACTTT	CASSPRRVSYNSPLHF
NA	TRBV27	TRBJ1-6	NA	TGTGCCAGCACAAGGTTCCTTCCTTCACCCCTCCACTTT	CASTRFLPSPLHF
few	TRBV2	TRBJ1-2	NA	TGTGCCAGCAATCCAGACTATGGCTACACCTTC	CASNPDYGYTF
NA	TRBV4-3	TRBJ1-2	TRBD1	TGCGCCAGCAGCTCCGGGACAGGGGGCGGCTATGGCTACACCTTC	CASSSGTGGGYGYTF
few	TRBV29-1	TRBJ2-2	NA	TGCAGCGTTGCTCCGCAGGATGGGAAGCTGTTTTTT	CSVAPQDGKLFF
few	TRBV10-3	TRBJ1-1	TRBD1	TGTGCCATCAGTGAGTCTGGAGGGGGCAACGTCGGGAACACTGAAGCTTTCTTT	CAISESGGGNVGNTEAFF
NA	TRBV5-4	TRBJ2-3	TRBD2	TGTGCCAGCAGCTCAGAACCCCTAGCGGGGGGGGCAGATACGCAGTATTTT	CASSSEPLAGGADTQYF
NA	TRBV4-1	TRBJ2-1	NA	TGCGCCAGCAGCCATGGGAGCTCCTACAATGAGCAGTTCTTC	CASSHGSSYNEQFF
NA	TRBV29-1	TRBJ1-1	NA	TGCAGCGGTGTAGAAGACACTGAAGCTTTCTTT	CSGVEDTEAFF
NA	TRBV7-3	TRBJ1-1	NA	TGTGCCAGCAGCTTATCGGCAGGGTTTGTTGAAGCTTTCTTT	CASSLSAGFVEAFF
few	TRBV20-1	TRBJ1-1	NA	TGCAGGACTCAGGGGAACACTGAAGCTTTCTTT	CRTQGNTEAFF
few	TRBV7-2	TRBJ1-2	NA	TGTGCCAGCAGCTCACAGGTTAACTATGGCTACACCTTC	CASSSQVNYGYTF
few	TRBV2	TRBJ2-5	NA	TGTGCCAGCAGACTATGGGGGTTTTTCCAAGAGACCCAGTACTTC	CASRLWGFFQETQYF
NA	TRBV5-5	TRBJ1-6	TRBD1	TGTGCCAGCAGCCCGGACAGGGTCGGGGGTTCACCCCTCCACTTT	CASSPDRVGGSPLHF
few	TRBV20-1	TRBJ2-1	NA	TGCAGTGCTAGAGTCTTAAGCGGGCCAGCGTACAATGAGCAGTTCTTC	CSARVLSGPAYNEQFF
NA	TRBV3-1	TRBJ2-5	NA	TGTGCCAGCAGCCAACCCTCGGAGCGACTACAAGAGACCCAGTACTTC	CASSQPSERLQETQYF
NA	TRBV7-9	TRBJ1-1	NA	TGTGCCAGCAGCTCAAAGGTGGGGACAAGCCTGAACACTGAAGCTTTCTTT	CASSSKVGTSLNTEAFF
few	TRBV4-1	TRBJ2-3	NA	TGCGCCAGCAGCCGTTTCCGAGACAGCGCCAAAAGGGCACTGGGAGCAGATACGCAGTATTTT	CASSRFRDSAKRALGADTQYF
many	TRBV7-9	TRBJ1-1	NA	TGTGCCAGCAGCTTAGCCGAGGGCGAAGCTTTCTTT	CASSLAEGEAFF
few	TRBV7-3	TRBJ2-3	NA	TGTGCCAGCAGCTTAGGCCTCAGCACAGATACGCAGTATTTT	CASSLGLSTDTQYF
many	TRBV7-9	TRBJ2-1	TRBD2	TGTGCCAGCAGCCCCGGCGGGGGGCGGGAGCAGTTCTTC	CASSPGGGREQFF
few	TRBV10-3	TRBJ1-6	TRBD1	TGTGCCATCAGCTATTACGGGACAGGGAATTCACCCCTCCACTTT	CAISYYGTGNSPLHF
many	TRBV20-1	TRBJ1-1	TRBD1	TGCAGTGCCCGGGGACAGCAGAACACTGAAGCTTTCTTT	CSARGQQNTEAFF
NA	TRBV7-6	TRBJ2-6	NA	TGTGCCAGCAGCTCGGGGGTCGGGGCCAACGTCCTGACTTTC	CASSSGVGANVLTF
few	TRBV29-1	TRBJ1-3	NA	TGCAGCGGTTCTTTAGGCCCTTCTGGAAACACCATATATTTT	CSGSLGPSGNTIYF
once	TRBV21-1	TRBJ2-5	NA	TGTGCCAGCAGCATAGAGACCCAGTACTTC	CASSIETQYF
NA	TRBV10-3	TRBJ1-2	NA	TGTGCCATCAGTGGCGGCATCCCCTATGGCTACACCTTC	CAISGGIPYGYTF
NA	TRBV5-1	TRBJ1-2	NA	TGCGCCAGCAGCTTGGATGAGGCGAACTATGGCTACACCTTC	CASSLDEANYGYTF
few	TRBV2	TRBJ1-1	TRBD1	TGTGCCAGCAGTGAAACAGGGGGGACTGAAGCTTTCTTT	CASSETGGTEAFF
few	TRBV20-1	TRBJ2-5	NA	TGCAGTGCCCCGGGGGCCCAAGAGACCCAGTACTTC	CSAPGAQETQYF
NA	TRBV5-1	TRBJ2-7	NA	TGCGCCAGCAGAGTCCAGGATCTCTACGAGCAGTACTTC	CASRVQDLYEQYF
few	TRBV27	TRBJ1-6	NA	TGTGCCAGCAGTTTTACCGGGGGAAGGGGTAATTCACCCCTCCACTTT	CASSFTGGRGNSPLHF
NA	TRBV2	TRBJ2-3	NA	TGTGCCAGCAGGATAGATACGCAGTATTTT	CASRIDTQYF
NA	TRBV4-3	TRBJ1-6	NA	TGCGCCAGCAGCCAAGAAGGACCGTATAATTCACCCCTCCACTTT	CASSQEGPYNSPLHF
NA	TRBV29-1	TRBJ2-5	NA	TGCAGCTCCTTGCCCCGGGCCTGGCAAGAGACCCAGTACTTC	CSSLPRAWQETQYF
few	TRBV20-1	TRBJ1-1	NA	TGCAGTGCTCCAGAGAACACTGAAGCTTTCTTT	CSAPENTEAFF
few	TRBV9	TRBJ2-3	NA	TGTGCCAGCAGCGTATTGGGGGGCACAGATACGCAGTATTTT	CASSVLGGTDTQYF
few	TRBV20-1	TRBJ1-1	TRBD1	TGCAGTGCGCTTGACAGGGTATCCACTGAAGCTTTCTTT	CSALDRVSTEAFF
few	TRBV19	TRBJ1-5	NA	TGTGCCAGCCGGGACAAAATTAGCAATCAGCCCCAGCATTTT	CASRDKISNQPQHF